This passage covers 9 T cell receptor beta chains from one sample sequenced in a study of T cells in Graves' hyperthyroidism and ophthalmopathy. It was RNA transcripts that yielded the amplified TCR beta CDR3 regions. The study used the HTBI primer set for a first-round RT-PCR of the TCR CDR3. From the multiplex PCR reads, TCRdb called clonotypes with MiXCR, one entry per CDR3 protein. Of some 360,000 distinct CDR3 sequences detected, more than 11% appear once; the ten largest clones hold 8% to 13%. The sequencing sample was made of blood. The origin of the receptors is a woman aged 60-75 years with Graves' hyperthyroidism.

This clonotype was seen many times. The J gene is TRBJ2-3, the V gene TRBV28; the D is unclear. This CDR3 is 14 amino acids long. From germline, CDR1 is MDHEN and CDR2 SYDVKM. V was shortened by 8 bases and J by 6 bases, with 18 bases between the two germline ends. The CDR3 nucleotides are TGTGCCAGCGGATCGGGCAGCCCCGCGGATACGCAGTATTTT. It codes for CASGSGSPADTQYF.

Comments on this clonotype: With a much larger clone just one base away, this may be a read error. J is TRBJ2-7 and V is TRBV12-3 or TRBV12-4, with a tentative D call TRBD2 (6 bases). This CDR3 is 14 amino acids long. V was shortened by 3 bases and J by 9 bases, with 18 bases between the two germline ends. In nucleotides, the CDR3 is TGTGCCAGCAGTTTCCTAGCGACCTCAACCGTGCAGTACTTC. It codes for CASSFLATSTVQYF.

A few counts support this clonotype. The CDR3 loop reads CASSQAISMVDRFYEQYF. In DNA form, the CDR3 reads TGTGCCAGCAGCCAAGCTATTTCTATGGTAGACAGATTCTACGAGCAGTACTTC. V is TRBV14 and J is TRBJ2-7; tentatively, D is TRBD1 (5 bases). The CDR3 length is 18 residues. CDR1 is SGHDN and CDR2 is FVKESK in the germline V gene. Trimming cost V 1 base and J 3 bases, with 22 bases left between them.

The sample holds one count of this clonotype. V is TRBV15 and J is TRBJ1-2, with D tentatively TRBD1 (6 bases). The CDR3 runs to 12 residues. Germline CDR1 reads LNHNV; CDR2 reads YYDKDF (reference sequence). V was shortened by 4 bases and J by 8 bases, with 11 bases between the two germline ends. The CDR3 coding sequence is TGTGCCACCAGCACACAGGGTGGCGGCTACACCTTC. It translates to CATSTQGGGYTF.

The rearrangement links TRBV7-8 to TRBJ1-5; 7 bases map to TRBD1. CDR1 SGHVS and CDR2 FQNEAQ come from the germline V gene. J was trimmed by 0 bases and V by 6 bases; bases with no gene match: 14. CDR3 length equals 18 residues. CDR3 sequence (DNA): TGTGCCAGCAGTACAACGGACAGGAGCCTCTATAGCAATCAGCCCCAGCATTTT. This sequence encodes CASSTTDRSLYSNQPQHF.

This clonotype was detected many times. The chain combines TRBV5-1 with TRBJ2-3; TRBD2 matches at 7 bases. Germline V gives CDR1 SGHRS, CDR2 YFSETQ. V was clipped by 5 bases and J by 1 base; unmatched bases: 7. CDR3 length: 15 residues. The CDR3: CASRGTTSGTDTQYF. Here the CDR3 DNA reads TGCGCCAGCAGAGGGACCACTAGCGGCACAGATACGCAGTATTTT.

The V call is TRBV5-6, the J call TRBJ2-7, with 8 bases fitting TRBD2. Germline trimming cut 0 bases from V and 2 bases from J; bases unmatched to any gene: 7. The V gene's germline CDR1 is SGHDT and CDR2 YYEEEE. The CDR3 has 16 residues. The CDR3 region has the DNA TGTGCCAGCAGCTTGGTTGCGGGAGGCCCAACCTACGAGCAGTACTTC. Encoded protein: CASSLVAGGPTYEQYF.

The chain couples TRBV28 to TRBJ2-3; 9 nucleotides align to TRBD2. Germline CDR1 reads MDHEN; CDR2 reads SYDVKM. The CDR3 length is 18 residues. V was clipped by 5 bases and J by 7 bases; unmatched bases: 19. The CDR3 region has the DNA TGTGCCAGCAGTCCGCAAGCATTAGGTAGCGGGAGTGTAAATACGCAGTATTTT. Protein product: CASSPQALGSGSVNTQYF.

This clonotype came up many times. The chain employs TRBV28 and TRBJ1-6; 7 positions agree with TRBD1. This CDR3 has 14 residues. Germline lookup yields CDR1 MDHEN and CDR2 SYDVKM. V was clipped by 8 bases and J by 5 bases; unmatched bases: 6. The CDR3 reads CASSRDRHNSPLHF. The DNA for the CDR3 is TGTGCCAGCTCCCGGGACAGACATAATTCACCCCTCCACTTT.